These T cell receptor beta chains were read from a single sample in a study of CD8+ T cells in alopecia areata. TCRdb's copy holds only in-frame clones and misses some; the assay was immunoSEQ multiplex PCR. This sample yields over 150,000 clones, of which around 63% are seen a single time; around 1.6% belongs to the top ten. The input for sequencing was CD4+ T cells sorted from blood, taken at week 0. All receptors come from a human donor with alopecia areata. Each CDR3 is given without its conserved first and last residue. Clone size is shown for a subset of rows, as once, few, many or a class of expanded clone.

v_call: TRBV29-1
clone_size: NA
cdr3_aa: SALGPYGYT

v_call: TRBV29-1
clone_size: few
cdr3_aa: SASRQGYYGYT

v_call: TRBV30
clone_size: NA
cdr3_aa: AWSGAGALRGTQY

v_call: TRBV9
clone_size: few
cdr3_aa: ASSGTPGTSSSYEQY

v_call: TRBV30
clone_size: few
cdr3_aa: AWSITPNPRGPGNIQY

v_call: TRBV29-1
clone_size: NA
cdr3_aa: SVQRQEINYGYT

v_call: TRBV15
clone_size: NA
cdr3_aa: ATSREPTSAVYEQY

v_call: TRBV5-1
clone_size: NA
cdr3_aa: ASSFQDNYGYT

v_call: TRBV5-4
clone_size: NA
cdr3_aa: ASTLGLAGREQF

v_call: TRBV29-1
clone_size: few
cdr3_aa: SVEVTGRGYEQY

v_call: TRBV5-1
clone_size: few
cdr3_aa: ASSLYRGGTEAF

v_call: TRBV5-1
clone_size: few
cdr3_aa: ASSSGLGETQY

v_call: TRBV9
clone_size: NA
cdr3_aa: ASSPTGRGEKLF

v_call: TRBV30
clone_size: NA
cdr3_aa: AWRDVSYEQY

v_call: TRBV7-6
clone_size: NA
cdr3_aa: ASSPGTGNGYT

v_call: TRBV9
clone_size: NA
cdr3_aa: ASSVATKGGRVNTGELF

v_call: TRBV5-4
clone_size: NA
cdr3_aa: ASSPSGGGRTEAF

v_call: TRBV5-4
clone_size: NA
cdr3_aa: ASSPWRVGDQETQY

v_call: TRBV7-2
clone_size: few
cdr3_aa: ASSPWTGGNQPQH

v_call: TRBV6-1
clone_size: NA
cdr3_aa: ASMPPGYTEAF

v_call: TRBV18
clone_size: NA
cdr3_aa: ASSPGQGYETQY

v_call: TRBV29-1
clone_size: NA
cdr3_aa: SVKRRGTEQF

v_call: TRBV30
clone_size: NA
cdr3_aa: AWMTAHSGANVLT

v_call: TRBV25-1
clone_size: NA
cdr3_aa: ASSAAGTQDYGYT

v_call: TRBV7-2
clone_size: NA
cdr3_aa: ASSRSINEQF

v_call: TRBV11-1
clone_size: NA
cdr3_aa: ASSFLDRGSGYT

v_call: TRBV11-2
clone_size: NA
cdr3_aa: ASSRPTNEKLF